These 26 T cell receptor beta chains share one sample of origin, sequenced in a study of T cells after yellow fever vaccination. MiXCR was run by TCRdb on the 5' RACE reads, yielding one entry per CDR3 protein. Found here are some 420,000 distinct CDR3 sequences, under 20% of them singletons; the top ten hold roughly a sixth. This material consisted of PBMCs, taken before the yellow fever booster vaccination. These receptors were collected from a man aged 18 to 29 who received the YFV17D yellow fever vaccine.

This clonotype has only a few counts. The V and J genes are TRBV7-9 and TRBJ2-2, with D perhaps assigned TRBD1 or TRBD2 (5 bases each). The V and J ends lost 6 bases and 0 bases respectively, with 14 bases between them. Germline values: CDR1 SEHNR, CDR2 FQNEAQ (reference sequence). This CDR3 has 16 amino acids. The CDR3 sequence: CASRPPGPTNTGELFF. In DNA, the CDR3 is TGTGCCAGCAGGCCTCCGGGACCTACGAACACCGGGGAGCTGTTTTTT.

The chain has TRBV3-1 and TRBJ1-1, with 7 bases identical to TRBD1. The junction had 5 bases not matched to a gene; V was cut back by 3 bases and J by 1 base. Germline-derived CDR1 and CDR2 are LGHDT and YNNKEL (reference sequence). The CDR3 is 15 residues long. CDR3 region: CASSQEDRTNTEAFF. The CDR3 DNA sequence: TGTGCCAGCAGCCAGGAGGACAGGACGAACACTGAAGCTTTCTTT.

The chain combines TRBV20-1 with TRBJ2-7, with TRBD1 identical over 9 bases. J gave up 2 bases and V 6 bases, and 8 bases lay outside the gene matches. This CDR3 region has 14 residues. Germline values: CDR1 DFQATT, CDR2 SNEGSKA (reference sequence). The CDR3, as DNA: TGCAGTGCCCAAGGCGGGACAGGGACCTACGAGCAGTACTTC. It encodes CSAQGGTGTYEQYF.

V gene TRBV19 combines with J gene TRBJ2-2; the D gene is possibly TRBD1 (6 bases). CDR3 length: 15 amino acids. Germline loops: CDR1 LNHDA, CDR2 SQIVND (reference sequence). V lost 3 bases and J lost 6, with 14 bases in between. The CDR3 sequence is CASSIPGARSGELFF. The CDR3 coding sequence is TGTGCCAGTAGTATCCCAGGGGCGCGCTCCGGGGAGCTGTTTTTT.

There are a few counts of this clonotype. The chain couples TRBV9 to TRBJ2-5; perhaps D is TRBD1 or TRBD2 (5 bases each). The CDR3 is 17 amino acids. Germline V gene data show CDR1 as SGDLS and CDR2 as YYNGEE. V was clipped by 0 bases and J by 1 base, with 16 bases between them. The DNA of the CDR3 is TGTGCCAGCAGCGTAGGGAAGGGACCCAGGGTCCAAGAGACCCAGTACTTC. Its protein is CASSVGKGPRVQETQYF.

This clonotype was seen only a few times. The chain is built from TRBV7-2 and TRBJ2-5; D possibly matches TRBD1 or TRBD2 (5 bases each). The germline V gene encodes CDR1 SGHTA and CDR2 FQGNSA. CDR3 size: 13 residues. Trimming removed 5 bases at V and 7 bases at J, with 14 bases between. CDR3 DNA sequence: TGTGCCAGCAGCACAGAAACGAGGGGGACCCAGTACTTC. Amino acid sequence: CASSTETRGTQYF.

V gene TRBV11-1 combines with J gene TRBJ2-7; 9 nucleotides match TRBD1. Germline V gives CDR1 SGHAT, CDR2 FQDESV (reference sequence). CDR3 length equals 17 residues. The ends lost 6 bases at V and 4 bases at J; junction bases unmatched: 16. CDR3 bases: TGTGCCAGCAGACGAGCCCCGGGACAGGGTGAGGGGTACGAGCAGTACTTC. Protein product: CASRRAPGQGEGYEQYF.

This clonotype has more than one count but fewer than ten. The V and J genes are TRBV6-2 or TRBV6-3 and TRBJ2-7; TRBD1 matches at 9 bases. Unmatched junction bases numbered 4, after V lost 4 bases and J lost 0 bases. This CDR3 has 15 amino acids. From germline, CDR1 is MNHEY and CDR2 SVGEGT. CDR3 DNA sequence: TGTGCCAGCAGTTCCGGGACAGGGAGCTCCTACGAGCAGTACGTC. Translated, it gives CASSSGTGSSYEQYV.

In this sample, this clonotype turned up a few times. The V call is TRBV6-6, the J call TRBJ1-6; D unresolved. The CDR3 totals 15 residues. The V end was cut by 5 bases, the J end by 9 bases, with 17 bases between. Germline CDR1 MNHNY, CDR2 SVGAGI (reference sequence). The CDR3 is CASSPDRLGVSPLHF. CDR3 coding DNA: TGTGCCAGCAGTCCCGACCGACTCGGGGTTTCACCCCTCCACTTT.

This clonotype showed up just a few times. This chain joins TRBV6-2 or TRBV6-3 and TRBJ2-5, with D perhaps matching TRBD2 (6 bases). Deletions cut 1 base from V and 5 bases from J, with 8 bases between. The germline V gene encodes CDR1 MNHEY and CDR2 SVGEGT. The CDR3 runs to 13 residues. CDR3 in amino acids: CASSYLRGETQYF. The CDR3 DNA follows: TGTGCCAGCAGTTACTTGCGGGGTGAGACCCAGTACTTC.

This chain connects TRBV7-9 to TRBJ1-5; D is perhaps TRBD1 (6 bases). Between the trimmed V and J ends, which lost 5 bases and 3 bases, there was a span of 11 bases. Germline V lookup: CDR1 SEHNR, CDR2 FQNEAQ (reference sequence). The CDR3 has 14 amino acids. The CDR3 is CASSTGQYNQPQHF. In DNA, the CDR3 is TGTGCCAGCAGCACAGGACAGTACAATCAGCCCCAGCATTTT.

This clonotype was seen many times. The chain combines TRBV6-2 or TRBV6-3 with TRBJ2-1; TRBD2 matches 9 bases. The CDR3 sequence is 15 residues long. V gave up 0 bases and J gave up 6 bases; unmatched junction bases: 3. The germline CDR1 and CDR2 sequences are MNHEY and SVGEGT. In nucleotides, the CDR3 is TGTGCCAGCAGTTACTCGCGGGGGGGTAGCAATGAGCAGTTCTTC. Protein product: CASSYSRGGSNEQFF.

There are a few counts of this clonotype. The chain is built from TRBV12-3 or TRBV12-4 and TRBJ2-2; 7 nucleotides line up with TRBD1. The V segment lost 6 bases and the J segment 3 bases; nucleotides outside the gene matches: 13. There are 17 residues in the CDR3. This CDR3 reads CASRPSLQGVDTGELFF. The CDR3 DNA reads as TGTGCCAGCAGGCCCAGCCTCCAGGGGGTAGACACCGGGGAGCTGTTTTTT.

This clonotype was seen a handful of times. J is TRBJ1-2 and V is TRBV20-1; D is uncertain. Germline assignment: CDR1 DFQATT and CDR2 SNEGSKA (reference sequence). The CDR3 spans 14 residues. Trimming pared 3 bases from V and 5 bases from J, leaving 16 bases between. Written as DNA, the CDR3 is TGCAGTGCTAGGACGGCCTGGGTAGGGTATGGCTACACCTTC. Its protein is CSARTAWVGYGYTF.

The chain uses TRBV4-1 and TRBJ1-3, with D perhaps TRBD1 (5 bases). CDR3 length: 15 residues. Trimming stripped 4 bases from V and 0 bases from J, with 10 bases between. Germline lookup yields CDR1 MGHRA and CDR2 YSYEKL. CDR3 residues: CASSPPTASGNTIYF. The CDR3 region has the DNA TGCGCCAGCAGCCCCCCGACAGCCTCTGGAAACACCATATATTTT.

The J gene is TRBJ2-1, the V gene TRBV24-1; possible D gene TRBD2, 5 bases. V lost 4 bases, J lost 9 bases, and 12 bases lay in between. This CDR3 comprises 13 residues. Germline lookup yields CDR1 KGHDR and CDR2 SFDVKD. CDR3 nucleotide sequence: TGTGCCACCAGTGACCCCCCACGGGGTGAGCAGTTCTTC. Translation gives CATSDPPRGEQFF.

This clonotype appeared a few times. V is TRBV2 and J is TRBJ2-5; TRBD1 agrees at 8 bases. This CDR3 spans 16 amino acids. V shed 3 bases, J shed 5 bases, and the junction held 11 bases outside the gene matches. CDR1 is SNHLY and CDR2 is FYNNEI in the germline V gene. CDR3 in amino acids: CASSDRPGGRGETQYF. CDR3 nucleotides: TGTGCCAGCAGTGATCGGCCAGGGGGCAGAGGGGAGACCCAGTACTTC.

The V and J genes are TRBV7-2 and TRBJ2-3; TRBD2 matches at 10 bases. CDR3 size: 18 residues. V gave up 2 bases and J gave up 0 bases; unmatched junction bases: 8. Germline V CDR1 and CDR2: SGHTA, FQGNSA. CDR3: CASSLPASGGTSTDTQYF. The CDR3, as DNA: TGTGCCAGCAGCTTACCAGCTAGCGGGGGAACTAGCACAGATACGCAGTATTTT.

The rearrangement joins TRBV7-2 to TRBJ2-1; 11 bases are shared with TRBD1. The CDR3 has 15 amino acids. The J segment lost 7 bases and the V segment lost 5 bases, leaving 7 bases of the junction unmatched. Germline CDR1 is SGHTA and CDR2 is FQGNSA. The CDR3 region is CASSPGGTGGNEQFF. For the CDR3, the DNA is TGTGCCAGCAGCCCCGGGGGGACAGGGGGGAATGAGCAGTTCTTC.

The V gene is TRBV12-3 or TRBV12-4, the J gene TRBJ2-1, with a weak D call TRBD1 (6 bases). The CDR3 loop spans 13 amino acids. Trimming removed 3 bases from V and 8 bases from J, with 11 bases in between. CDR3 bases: TGTGCCAGCAGTTTGGACAGTTCATATGAGCAGTTCTTC. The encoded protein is CASSLDSSYEQFF.

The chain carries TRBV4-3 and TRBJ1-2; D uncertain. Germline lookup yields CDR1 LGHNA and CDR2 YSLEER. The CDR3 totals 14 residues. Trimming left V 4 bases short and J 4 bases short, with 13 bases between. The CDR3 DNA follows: TGCGCCAGCAGCCGGAGCTTCACGGGCTATGGCTACACCTTC. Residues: CASSRSFTGYGYTF.

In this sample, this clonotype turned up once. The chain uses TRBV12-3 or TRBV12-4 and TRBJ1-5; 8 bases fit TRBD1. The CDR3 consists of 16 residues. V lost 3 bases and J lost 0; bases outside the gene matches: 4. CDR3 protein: CASSLGQEYSNQPQHF. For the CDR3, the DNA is TGTGCCAGCAGTTTGGGACAGGAATATAGCAATCAGCCCCAGCATTTT.

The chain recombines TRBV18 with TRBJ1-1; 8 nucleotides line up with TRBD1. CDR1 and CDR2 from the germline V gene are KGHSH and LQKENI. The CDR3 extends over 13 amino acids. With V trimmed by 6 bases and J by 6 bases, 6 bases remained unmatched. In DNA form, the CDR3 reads TGTGCCAGCTCGGGGACAGGTTGGGCTGAAGCTTTCTTT. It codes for CASSGTGWAEAFF.

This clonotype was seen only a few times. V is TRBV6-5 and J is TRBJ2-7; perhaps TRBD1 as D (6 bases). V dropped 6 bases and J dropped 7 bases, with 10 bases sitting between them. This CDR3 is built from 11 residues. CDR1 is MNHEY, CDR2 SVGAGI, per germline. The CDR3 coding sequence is TGTGCCAGCAGGACAGGAGGAGAGCAGTACTTC. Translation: CASRTGGEQYF.

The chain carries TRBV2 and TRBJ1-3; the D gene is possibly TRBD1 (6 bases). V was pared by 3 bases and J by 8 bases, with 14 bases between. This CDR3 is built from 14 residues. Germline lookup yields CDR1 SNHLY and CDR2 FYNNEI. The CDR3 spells CASSEWWGQDTIYF. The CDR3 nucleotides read TGTGCCAGCAGTGAGTGGTGGGGGCAGGACACCATATATTTT. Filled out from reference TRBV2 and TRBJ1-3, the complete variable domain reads EPEVTQTPSHQVTQMGQEVILRCVPISNHLYFYWYRQILGQKVEFLVSFYNNEISEKSEIFDDQFSVERPDGSNFTLKIRSTKLEDSAMYFCASSEWWGQDTIYFGEGSWLTVV.

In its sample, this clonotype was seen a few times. The CDR3 DNA reads as TGCGCCAGCAGCCAAGTCTGGGACAGCAATCAGCCCCAGCATTTT. Encoded protein: CASSQVWDSNQPQHF. The chain uses TRBV4-1 and TRBJ1-5; D is possibly TRBD1 (5 bases). This CDR3 region has 15 residues. V lost 1 base and J 1 base, leaving 8 bases between the germline ends. Germline CDR1 MGHRA, CDR2 YSYEKL.